These 13 T cell receptor beta chains were sequenced from one sample in a study of CD8+ T cells in alopecia areata. Investigators isolated RNA and reverse transcribed it into cDNA to act as the sequencing template. Sequenced by immunoSEQ multiplex PCR; TCRdb stores in-frame clones only, minus some. The sample shows tens of thousands of clones, approximately 60% of them seen only once. Sequences were derived from CD8+ T cells sorted from blood, sampled at week 0. These receptor sequences come from a human donor with alopecia areata.

Only one count was recorded for this clone. The chain couples TRBV29-1 to TRBJ1-4, with 8 bases aligning to TRBD1. This CDR3 spans 13 amino acids. Per the germline V gene, CDR1 is SQVTM and CDR2 is ANQGSEA. V lost 7 bases to trimming and J lost 7 bases; unmatched junction nucleotides: 8. CDR3 coding DNA: TGCAGCGGTCAGACAGGGGTAGTTGAAAAACTGTTTTTT. Encoded protein: CSGQTGVVEKLFF.

The genes are TRBV5-6 and TRBJ2-7; D is perhaps TRBD1 (6 bases). The ends were cut back, 2 bases at V and 6 bases at J, with 9 bases in the middle. This CDR3 region has 12 residues. Germline CDR1 is SGHDT and CDR2 is YYEEEE. The CDR3 DNA sequence: TGTGCCAGCAGCTTCGGCAGGGGCGAGCAGTACTTC. It specifies CASSFGRGEQYF.

This clone occurred a few times. This sequence joins TRBV5-6 and TRBJ1-3; D gene unclear. The CDR3 length is 12 residues. Trimming stripped 1 base from V and 7 bases from J, with 6 bases between. Germline values: CDR1 SGHDT, CDR2 YYEEEE. The CDR3 loop reads CASSLSGNTIYF. The CDR3, as DNA: TGTGCCAGCAGCTTGAGTGGTAACACCATATATTTT.

This clone was picked up a small number of times. This chain uses TRBV29-1 with TRBJ2-1; the D gene is possibly TRBD1 (6 bases). Trimming took off 7 bases at V and 4 bases at J, with 14 bases between the two ends. Germline V gene sequence: CDR1 SQVTM, CDR2 ANQGSEA. CDR3 length equals 13 residues. CDR3 sequence (DNA): TGCAGCGCAGACTGGACAGAATACAATGAGCAGTTCTTC. Amino acids: CSADWTEYNEQFF.

The chain couples TRBV5-6 to TRBJ1-2; TRBD1 matches at 7 bases. V shed 1 base, J shed 7 bases, and the junction held 7 bases outside the gene matches. The CDR3 loop spans 14 amino acids. The germline CDR1 and CDR2 sequences are SGHDT and YYEEEE. The CDR3 sequence: CASSLTGEPVGYTF. Here the CDR3 DNA reads TGTGCCAGCAGCTTGACAGGGGAGCCTGTTGGCTACACCTTC.

The rearrangement links TRBV19 to TRBJ2-7; 8 bases align to TRBD1. CDR1 LNHDA and CDR2 SQIVND come from the germline V gene (reference sequence). This CDR3 is 15 amino acids long. The ends lost 6 bases at V and 2 bases at J; junction bases unmatched: 9. The CDR3 DNA is TGTGCCAGTAGAGACCGGGACAGGAGTCCCTACGAGCAGTACTTC. It yields the protein CASRDRDRSPYEQYF.

The V gene is TRBV9, the J gene TRBJ1-1, with no clear D. V was trimmed by 0 bases and J by 8 bases, leaving 8 bases between them. The CDR3 extends over 12 amino acids. Germline V gene sequence: CDR1 SGDLS, CDR2 YYNGEE. The CDR3 sequence is CASSVGGGEAFF. The CDR3, as DNA: TGTGCCAGCAGCGTAGGAGGAGGGGAAGCTTTCTTT.

The V call is TRBV7-8, the J call TRBJ2-1, with D perhaps matching TRBD1 or TRBD2 (5 bases each). V was clipped by 6 bases and J by 0 bases, with 9 bases between them. CDR1 is SGHVS, CDR2 FQNEAQ, per germline. CDR3 length: 14 residues. CDR3 in amino acids: CASRGPASYNEQFF. The CDR3 bases are TGTGCCAGCAGGGGACCTGCCTCCTACAATGAGCAGTTCTTC.

V gene TRBV13 combines with J gene TRBJ2-5; D call uncertain. The CDR3 extends over 17 amino acids. Per germline, CDR1 PRHDT and CDR2 FYEKMQ (reference sequence). The V end was cut by 0 bases, the J end by 0 bases, with 14 bases between. The CDR3 sequence: CASSLGGASENQETQYF. CDR3 bases: TGTGCCAGCAGCTTAGGGGGCGCGTCGGAGAACCAAGAGACCCAGTACTTC.

This chain uses TRBV5-1 with TRBJ1-1; D is unclear. The CDR3 sequence is 12 residues long. Germline lookup yields CDR1 SGHRS and CDR2 YFSETQ. V was shortened by 7 bases and J by 1 base, with 8 bases between the two germline ends. The CDR3 spells CASAEGNTEAFF. The CDR3 DNA is TGCGCCAGCGCCGAGGGGAACACTGAAGCTTTCTTT. Together with reference TRBV5-1 and TRBJ1-1, the CDR3 gives the full variable domain: KAGVTQTPRYLIKTRGQQVTLSCSPISGHRSVSWYQQTPGQGLQFLFEYFSETQRNKGNFPGRFSGRQFSNSRSEMNVSTLELGDSALYLCASAEGNTEAFFGQGTRLTVV.

The V and J genes are TRBV29-1 and TRBJ2-1; weak D call: TRBD1 (6 bases). The V gene's germline CDR1 is SQVTM and CDR2 ANQGSEA. This CDR3 is 13 amino acids long. Trimming left V 4 bases short and J 5 bases short, with 12 bases between. CDR3 nucleotide sequence: TGCAGCGTTGGGTCAGGGGCGAACAATGAGCAGTTCTTC. Translation gives CSVGSGANNEQFF.

The chain uses TRBV5-1 and TRBJ2-5, with D perhaps TRBD2 (5 bases). V lost 0 bases and J lost 5, with 14 bases in between. Per the germline V gene, CDR1 is SGHRS and CDR2 is YFSETQ. The CDR3 extends over 15 amino acids. The CDR3 loop reads CASSLAEGVSETQYF. The CDR3, as DNA: TGCGCCAGCAGCTTGGCTGAGGGAGTATCGGAGACCCAGTACTTC. The whole variable domain, remainder taken from reference TRBV5-1 and TRBJ2-5, is KAGVTQTPRYLIKTRGQQVTLSCSPISGHRSVSWYQQTPGQGLQFLFEYFSETQRNKGNFPGRFSGRQFSNSRSEMNVSTLELGDSALYLCASSLAEGVSETQYFGPGTRLLVL.

The chain has TRBV29-1 and TRBJ1-1; D might be TRBD1 (6 bases). The germline CDR1 and CDR2 sequences are SQVTM and ANQGSEA. The CDR3 has 12 amino acids. V gave up 6 bases and J gave up 5 bases, with 13 bases separating them. This CDR3 is CSVGTGRTEAFF. The CDR3 coding sequence is TGCAGCGTCGGAACAGGGCGGACTGAAGCTTTCTTT.